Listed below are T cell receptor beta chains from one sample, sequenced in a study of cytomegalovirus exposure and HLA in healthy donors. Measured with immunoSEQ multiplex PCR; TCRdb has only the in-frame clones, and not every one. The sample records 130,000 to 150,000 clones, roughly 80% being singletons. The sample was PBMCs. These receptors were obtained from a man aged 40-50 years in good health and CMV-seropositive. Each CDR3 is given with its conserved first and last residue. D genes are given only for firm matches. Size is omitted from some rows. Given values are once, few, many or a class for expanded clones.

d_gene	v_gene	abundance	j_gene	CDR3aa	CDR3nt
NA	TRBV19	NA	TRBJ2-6	CASSIGGGNSGANVLTF	TGTGCCAGTAGTATAGGGGGCGGAAACTCTGGGGCCAACGTCCTGACTTTC
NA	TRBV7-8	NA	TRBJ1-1	CASSFGQRTENTEAFF	TGTGCCAGCAGCTTCGGCCAGAGGACAGAGAACACTGAAGCTTTCTTT
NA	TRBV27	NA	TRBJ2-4	CASSRRIAKNIQYF	TGTGCCAGCAGTCGTAGAATAGCCAAAAACATTCAGTACTTC
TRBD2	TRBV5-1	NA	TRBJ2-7	CASRGGLAGLYEQYF	TGCGCCAGCAGGGGGGGACTAGCGGGGCTCTACGAGCAGTACTTC
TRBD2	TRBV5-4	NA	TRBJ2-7	CASSKIGGAYEQYF	TGTGCCAGCAGCAAGATCGGGGGGGCCTACGAGCAGTACTTC
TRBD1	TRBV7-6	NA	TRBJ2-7	CASTLGQPGSYEQYF	TGTGCCAGCACCCTGGGACAGCCCGGCTCCTACGAGCAGTACTTC
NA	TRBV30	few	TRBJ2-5	CAWSVKWQTQYF	TGTGCCTGGAGTGTAAAGTGGCAGACCCAGTACTTC
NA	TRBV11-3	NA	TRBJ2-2	CASSTRREANTGELFF	TGTGCCAGCAGCACCCGACGAGAGGCGAACACCGGGGAGCTGTTTTTT
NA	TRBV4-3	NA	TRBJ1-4	CASSQEFGAGTNEKLFF	TGCGCCAGCAGCCAAGAGTTTGGTGCCGGAACTAATGAAAAACTGTTTTTT
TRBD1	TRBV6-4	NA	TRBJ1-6	CASSDSGDSNSPLHF	TGTGCCAGCAGTGACTCGGGGGACAGTAATTCACCCCTCCACTTT
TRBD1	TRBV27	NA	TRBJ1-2	CASSFRSHRGLNYGYTF	TGTGCCAGCAGTTTCCGTTCTCACAGGGGCCTTAACTATGGCTACACCTTC
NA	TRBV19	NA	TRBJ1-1	CASTQRTLSEAFF	TGTGCCAGTACCCAGAGGACTCTCTCTGAAGCTTTCTTT
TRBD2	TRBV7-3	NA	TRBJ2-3	CASSLTASGSPDTQYF	TGTGCCAGCAGCTTAACGGCTAGCGGGAGTCCTGATACGCAGTATTTT
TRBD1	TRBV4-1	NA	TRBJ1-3	CASSQGGQGSIGGNTIYF	TGCGCCAGCAGCCAAGGGGGACAGGGAAGTATAGGCGGAAACACCATATATTTT
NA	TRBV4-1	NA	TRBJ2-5	CASSQVTGMGGETQYF	TGCGCCAGCAGCCAAGTAACGGGAATGGGGGGAGAGACCCAGTACTTC
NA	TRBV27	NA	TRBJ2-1	CASSAHITGLSEQFF	TGTGCCAGCAGTGCGCACATAACAGGTCTCTCTGAGCAGTTCTTC
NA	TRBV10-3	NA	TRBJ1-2	CAISPPTYNYGYTF	TGTGCCATCAGCCCCCCCACCTATAACTATGGCTACACCTTC
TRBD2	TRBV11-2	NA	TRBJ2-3	CASSFRLAESTDTQYF	TGTGCCAGCAGCTTTCGACTAGCGGAGAGCACAGATACGCAGTATTTT
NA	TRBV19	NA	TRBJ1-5	CASSTWEVNQPQHF	TGTGCCAGTAGTACTTGGGAGGTCAATCAGCCCCAGCATTTT
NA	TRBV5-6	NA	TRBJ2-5	CASTTVGGIETQYF	TGTGCCAGCACCACTGTCGGGGGAATTGAGACCCAGTACTTC
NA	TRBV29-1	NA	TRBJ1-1	CSVDLQGNTEAFF	TGCAGCGTTGACCTACAGGGGAACACTGAAGCTTTCTTT
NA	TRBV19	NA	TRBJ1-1	CASIPFDGRGFAEAFF	TGTGCCAGTATTCCATTCGATGGCAGGGGATTCGCTGAAGCTTTCTTT
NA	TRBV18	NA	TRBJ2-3	CASSPPARKGSDTQYF	TGTGCCAGCTCACCACCGGCCAGGAAGGGGTCAGATACGCAGTATTTT
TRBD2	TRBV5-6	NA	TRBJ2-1	CASSQGLAGVFF	TGTGCCAGCAGCCAGGGACTAGCGGGAGTTTTCTTC
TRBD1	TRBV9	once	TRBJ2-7	CASSEGGSNEQYF	TGTGCCAGCAGCGAAGGGGGCTCCAACGAGCAGTACTTC
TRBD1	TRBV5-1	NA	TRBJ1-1	CASSVDRGTEAFF	TGCGCCAGCAGCGTGGACAGGGGAACTGAAGCTTTCTTT
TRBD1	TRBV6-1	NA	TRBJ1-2	CASTPKGAYGYTF	TGTGCCAGCACCCCAAAGGGGGCCTATGGCTACACCTTC
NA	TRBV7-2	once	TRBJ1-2	CASSRLRDTTNYGYTF	TGTGCCAGCAGCCGATTACGGGACACAACTAACTATGGCTACACCTTC
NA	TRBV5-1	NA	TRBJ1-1	CASRVGRDTEAFF	TGCGCCAGCCGAGTAGGGAGGGACACTGAAGCTTTCTTT
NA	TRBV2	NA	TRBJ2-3	CASSGGSHTDTQYF	TGTGCCAGCAGTGGGGGCAGCCACACAGATACGCAGTATTTT
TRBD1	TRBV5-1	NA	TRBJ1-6	CASSLAGQGRAPLHF	TGCGCCAGCAGCTTGGCCGGACAGGGAAGGGCACCCCTCCACTTT
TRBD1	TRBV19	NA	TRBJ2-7	CASSIGRGQGRSYEQYF	TGTGCCAGTAGTATAGGTCGTGGACAGGGTCGGTCATACGAGCAGTACTTC
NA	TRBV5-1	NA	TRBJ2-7	CASSLIPKGEEQYF	TGCGCCAGCAGCTTAATCCCTAAGGGAGAAGAGCAGTACTTC
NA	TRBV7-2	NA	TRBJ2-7	CASSLAAGLAYEQYF	TGTGCCAGCAGCTTAGCTGCGGGCTTAGCTTACGAGCAGTACTTC
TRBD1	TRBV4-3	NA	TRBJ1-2	CASSQDVGQFYGYTF	TGCGCCAGCAGCCAAGACGTGGGACAGTTCTATGGCTACACCTTC
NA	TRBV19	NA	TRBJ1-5	CASSPTRLYQPQHF	TGTGCCAGTAGCCCTACTAGACTTTATCAGCCCCAGCATTTT
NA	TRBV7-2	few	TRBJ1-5	CASSLVAGAGNQPQHF	TGTGCCAGCAGCTTAGTAGCAGGGGCTGGGAATCAGCCCCAGCATTTT
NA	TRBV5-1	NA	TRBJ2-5	CASSLIRGETQYF	TGCGCCAGCAGCTTGATCAGGGGTGAGACCCAGTACTTC
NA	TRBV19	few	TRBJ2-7	CASSIREGGIEQYF	TGTGCCAGTAGTATCCGCGAGGGTGGAATCGAGCAGTACTTC
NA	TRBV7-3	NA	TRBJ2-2	CASSLGASTGELFF	TGTGCCAGCAGCTTGGGGGCGAGCACCGGGGAGCTGTTTTTT
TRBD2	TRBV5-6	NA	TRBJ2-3	CASSMPSGYTDTQYF	TGTGCCAGCAGCATGCCTAGCGGCTACACAGATACGCAGTATTTT
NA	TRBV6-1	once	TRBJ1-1	CASSPLRGGFTEAFF	TGTGCCAGCAGTCCACTAAGAGGGGGTTTCACTGAAGCTTTCTTT
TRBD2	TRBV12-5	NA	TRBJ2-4	CASGLRLAGAKNIQYF	TGTGCTAGTGGCCTTAGACTAGCGGGAGCCAAAAACATTCAGTACTTC
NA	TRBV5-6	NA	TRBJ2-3	CASSLLLGFSTDTQYF	TGTGCCAGCAGCTTGCTTCTCGGGTTTAGCACAGATACGCAGTATTTT
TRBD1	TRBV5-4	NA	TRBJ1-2	CASSGGQGRTYGYTF	TGTGCCAGCAGCGGGGGACAGGGCCGGACTTATGGCTACACCTTC
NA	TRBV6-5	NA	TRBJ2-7	CASSYSGQSSYEQYF	TGTGCCAGCAGTTACTCTGGACAGAGCTCCTACGAGCAGTACTTC
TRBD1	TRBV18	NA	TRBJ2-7	CASSPGTGAYEQYF	TGTGCCAGCTCACCAGGGACAGGGGCCTACGAGCAGTACTTC
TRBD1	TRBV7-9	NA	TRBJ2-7	CASSLRGRGGEQYF	TGTGCCAGCAGCCTCAGGGGGCGAGGGGGCGAGCAGTACTTC
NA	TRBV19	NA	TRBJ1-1	CASSLGTTGGTEAFF	TGTGCCAGTAGTTTGGGGACAACGGGCGGCACTGAAGCTTTCTTT
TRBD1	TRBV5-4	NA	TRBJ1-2	CASSPQGQGNYGYTF	TGTGCCAGCAGCCCACAGGGACAGGGAAACTATGGCTACACCTTC
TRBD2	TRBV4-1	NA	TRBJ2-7	CASSQVAGGPREQYF	TGCGCCAGCAGCCAAGTAGCGGGAGGGCCCAGGGAGCAGTACTTC
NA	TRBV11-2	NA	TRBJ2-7	CASSLRTAGEQYF	TGTGCCAGCAGTCTCCGGACAGCCGGCGAGCAGTACTTC
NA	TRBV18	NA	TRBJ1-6	CASAIQISYNSPLHF	TGTGCCAGCGCGATACAGATCTCCTATAATTCACCCCTCCACTTT
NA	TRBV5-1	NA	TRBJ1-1	CWRGRGTEAFF	TGTTGGAGGGGGAGGGGCACTGAAGCTTTCTTT
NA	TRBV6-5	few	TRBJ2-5	CAIKPQGQETQYF	TGTGCCATCAAGCCACAGGGTCAAGAGACCCAGTACTTC
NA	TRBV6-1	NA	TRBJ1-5	CASSTYLDSNQPQHF	TGTGCCAGCAGTACCTACCTTGATAGCAATCAGCCCCAGCATTTT
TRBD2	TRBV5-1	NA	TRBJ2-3	CASSLTSGGMDTQYF	TGCGCCAGCAGCCTTACTAGCGGGGGGATGGATACGCAGTATTTT
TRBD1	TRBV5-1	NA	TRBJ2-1	CASSVGTDSYNEQFF	TGCGCCAGCAGCGTCGGGACAGACTCCTACAATGAGCAGTTCTTC
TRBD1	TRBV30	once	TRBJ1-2	CAWTRDRGVGYTF	TGTGCCTGGACCAGGGACAGGGGGGTAGGCTACACCTTC
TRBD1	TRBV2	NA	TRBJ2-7	CASSSGTAWYEQYF	TGTGCCAGCAGCTCCGGGACAGCGTGGTACGAGCAGTACTTC